These 12 T cell receptor beta chains share one sample of origin, sequenced in a study of T cell responses to AZD1222 COVID-19 vaccine. Clones were sequenced by immunoSEQ multiplex PCR, and TCRdb holds only the in-frame ones, with some missing. Of about 90,000 clones in the sample, about 86% were seen once. The specimen was peripheral blood, collected on day 0 of AZD1222 vaccination. All receptors derive from an adult in good health.

The chain joins TRBV15 to TRBJ1-1, with D unclear. Germline assignment: CDR1 LNHNV and CDR2 YYDKDF (reference sequence). Trimming took 0 bases from V and 0 from J, leaving 8 bases between them. The CDR3 extends over 15 amino acids. The CDR3 sequence is CATSRDLDLNTEAFF. CDR3 DNA sequence: TGTGCCACCAGCAGAGATCTGGATTTGAACACTGAAGCTTTCTTT.

This clone has a handful of counts. V is TRBV29-1 and J is TRBJ2-1, with TRBD1 matching 7 bases. This CDR3 comprises 13 residues. The germline gives CDR1 SQVTM, CDR2 ANQGSEA. V was pared by 6 bases and J by 4 bases, with 6 bases of the junction left unmatched. The chain's CDR3 is CSVERDSYNEQFF. CDR3 in DNA: TGCAGCGTGGAAAGGGACAGTTACAATGAGCAGTTCTTC.

This clone was seen just once. This rearrangement joins TRBV27 to TRBJ2-4; D may match TRBD1 or TRBD2 (5 bases each). With 5 bases removed from V and 3 bases from J, the gap between germline ends came to 14 bases. This CDR3 contains 15 residues. Germline V gene sequence: CDR1 MNHEY, CDR2 SMNVEV (reference sequence). CDR3 nucleotides: TGTGCCAGCAGTGCCGGGACCCTCGGCAAAAACATTCAGTACTTC. It codes for CASSAGTLGKNIQYF.

V is TRBV7-2 and J is TRBJ1-5; 8 bases are shared with TRBD1. This CDR3 is 14 amino acids long. V gave up 3 bases and J gave up 7 bases; unmatched junction bases: 5. In germline, CDR1 is SGHTA, CDR2 FQGNSA. The CDR3 loop reads CASSFGQGLQPQHF. As DNA, the CDR3 is TGTGCCAGCAGCTTCGGACAGGGTTTACAGCCCCAGCATTTT.

The gene calls are TRBV24-1 and TRBJ2-3, with 11 bases aligning to TRBD2. Unmatched junction bases numbered 10, after V lost 4 bases and J lost 2 bases. CDR3 length: 18 residues. CDR1 and CDR2 from the germline V gene are KGHDR and SFDVKD. The CDR3 here is CATSDKDGTSGPTDTQYF. The CDR3 coding sequence is TGTGCCACCAGTGACAAAGACGGGACTAGCGGACCCACAGATACGCAGTATTTT.

This chain uses TRBV6-6 with TRBJ2-2; unclear D gene. The germline gives CDR1 MNHNY, CDR2 SVGAGI (reference sequence). This CDR3 comprises 12 residues. V lost 6 bases and J lost 4, with 6 bases in between. The CDR3 here is CASSQSTGELFF. As DNA, the CDR3 is TGTGCCAGCAGCCAAAGCACCGGGGAGCTGTTTTTT.

The chain joins TRBV28 to TRBJ1-1; D is unresolved. V was shortened by 7 bases and J by 6 bases, with 15 bases between the two germline ends. Germline V gene sequence: CDR1 MDHEN, CDR2 SYDVKM. The CDR3 spans 13 residues. CDR3 DNA sequence: TGTGCCAGCATCCGCCAAGACGAACCTGAAGCTTTCTTT. It encodes CASIRQDEPEAFF.

This clone was recorded once. V gene TRBV19 combines with J gene TRBJ2-1, with D unresolved. CDR1 is LNHDA, CDR2 SQIVND, per germline (reference sequence). CDR3 length equals 12 residues. Trimming cost V 4 bases and J 6 bases, with 7 bases left between them. The CDR3 is CASSKAINEQFF. In nucleotides, the CDR3 is TGTGCCAGTAGTAAAGCAATCAATGAGCAGTTCTTC.

J is TRBJ1-2 and V is TRBV27, with D tentatively TRBD1 (6 bases). CDR1 is MNHEY, CDR2 SMNVEV, per germline (reference sequence). This CDR3 comprises 15 residues. Trimming pared 5 bases from V and 5 bases from J, leaving 18 bases between. The CDR3 sequence: CASSVTGREIYGYTF. The CDR3 bases are TGTGCCAGCAGTGTTACAGGGAGGGAGATATATGGCTACACCTTC.

This chain uses TRBV28 with TRBJ2-4, with D uncertain. In germline, CDR1 is MDHEN, CDR2 SYDVKM. The CDR3 sequence is 16 residues long. V was shortened by 6 bases and J by 1 base, with 16 bases between the two germline ends. CDR3 DNA: TGTGCCAGCAGATTAAACCTAGGGTCGGCCAAAAACATTCAGTACTTC. Its protein product is CASRLNLGSAKNIQYF.

This clone was seen a few times. J is TRBJ2-1 and V is TRBV28, with TRBD2 identical over 11 bases. Germline CDR1 reads MDHEN; CDR2 reads SYDVKM. The CDR3 is 15 amino acids. The V segment lost 11 bases and the J segment 8 bases; nucleotides outside the gene matches: 14. The CDR3 here is CAHEGTSGVGDEQFF. The CDR3 DNA sequence: TGTGCCCATGAGGGGACTAGCGGAGTTGGGGATGAGCAGTTCTTC. The variable domain in full, completed from reference TRBV28 and TRBJ2-1, reads DVKVTQSSRYLVKRTGEKVFLECVQDMDHENMFWYRQDPGLGLRLIYFSYDVKMKEKGDIPEGYSVSREKKERFSLILESASTNQTSMYLCAHEGTSGVGDEQFFGPGTRLTVL.

The CDR3 bases are TGTGCCAGCAGCCCCGGGACCCGAGAGGCCAAAAACATTCAGTACTTC. This gives the protein CASSPGTREAKNIQYF. The chain is built from TRBV9 and TRBJ2-4; D may correspond to TRBD1 or TRBD2 (5 bases each). This CDR3 is 16 amino acids long. The V and J ends lost 4 bases and 1 base respectively, with 15 bases between them. Germline lookup yields CDR1 SGDLS and CDR2 YYNGEE.